The clone carrying this T cell receptor beta chain was picked up many times. As yet, its antigen is unknown. The record originates from a study of metastatic and nonmetastatic thyroid tumors. As for the study in general: Repertoires of blood and of tissue (tumor or nodule) from malignant and benign thyroid patients were compared.

Whole-study results and caveats: Versus benign nodules, malignant thyroid tumors reportedly had significantly higher TCR beta diversity, in blood and tumor.

Per the authors' pipeline: The authors used CDR3 differences across clinicopathological groups to build a distant-metastasis classifier for papillary thyroid cancer. TCRdb reprocessed the PCR reads using MiXCR. TCRdb's processing, not the study's, gives the V and J calls here. The top ten hold 2% to 3% of the sample, which has approximately 30,000 clones, 20% to 30% seen once. Every patient was untreated before thyroid surgery. Per the germline V gene, CDR1 is DFQATT and CDR2 is SNEGSKA (reference sequence). CDR3 length equals 15 residues. The V end was cut by 5 bases, the J end by 1 base, with 16 bases between.

The clonotype comes from a female donor with papillary thyroid cancer or a benign thyroid nodule (not recorded which). Some clones in this sample may be carry-over from other donors' samples. The chain uses TRBV20-1 and TRBJ2-3; D may correspond to TRBD1 or TRBD2 (5 bases each). The sample was blood. CDR3 coding DNA: TGCAGTGCTCCCGGGGCCTTGGGAGGCACAGATACGCAGTATTTT. Translated, it gives CSAPGALGGTDTQYF.